Listed below are T cell receptor beta chains from one sample, sequenced in a study of PD-L1 blockade in urothelial cancer. Clones were read by immunoSEQ multiplex PCR, and TCRdb kept only the in-frame ones, dropping some. The sample has about 120,000 clones; approximately 90% are singletons. The sample in question was PBMCs, obtained around atezolizumab (anti-PD-L1) treatment. The receptor source for this set is a man in his fifties or sixties with urothelial cancer. Both conserved end residues are part of each CDR3. D genes are given only for firm matches. Rows may omit the clone size; those that give it use once, few, many or a size class.

v_call,clone_size,j_call,d_call,cdr3_nt,cdr3_aa
TRBV5-8,-,TRBJ2-5,TRBD2,TGTGCCAGCAGCTTGAAATTCGGCGGGGGGCCGGGCCAAGAGACCCAGTACTTC,CASSLKFGGGPGQETQYF
TRBV7-2,-,TRBJ2-1,-,TGTGCCAGCAGTCTCAACTTAGACAATGAGCAGTTCTTC,CASSLNLDNEQFF
TRBV19,-,TRBJ2-7,TRBD2,TGTGCCAGTAGTCCGCGAAGGGGCCTAGCGGGAGGTTTCTCCTACGAGCAGTACTTC,CASSPRRGLAGGFSYEQYF
TRBV4-2,-,TRBJ2-1,-,TGTGCCAGCAGCCAAGAAGGGGCGTCCTACAATGAGCAGTTCTTC,CASSQEGASYNEQFF
TRBV18,-,TRBJ1-1,TRBD1,TGTGCCAGCTCATACGTCCCTCGACAGGGGAAGAGGACTGAAGCTTTCTTT,CASSYVPRQGKRTEAFF
TRBV11-1,-,TRBJ2-7,-,TGTGCCAGCAGCTCTCTCAATGAGCTCTACGAGCAGTACTTC,CASSSLNELYEQYF
TRBV18,-,TRBJ2-5,TRBD1,TGTGCCAGCTCAAGCCCGGGACAGGGGAAGACCCAGTACTTC,CASSSPGQGKTQYF
TRBV6-1,-,TRBJ1-3,-,TGTGCCAGCAGTGAAAATACGGGGGGCGGAAACACCATATATTTT,CASSENTGGGNTIYF
TRBV4-2,-,TRBJ2-7,TRBD1,TGTGCCAGCAGCCAATGGGACAGGGCCAACGAGCAGTACTTC,CASSQWDRANEQYF
TRBV4-2,-,TRBJ2-6,-,TGTGCCAGCAGCCAAGGCTTCCTTCGCATAGCGTCCGGGGCCAACGTCCTGACTTTC,CASSQGFLRIASGANVLTF
TRBV9,-,TRBJ2-7,TRBD1,TGTGCCAGCAGCGTATCCGGACAGGGATCCTACGAGCAGTACTTC,CASSVSGQGSYEQYF
TRBV5-4,-,TRBJ2-3,-,TGTGCCAGCAGCTCTGTTCTGGCAGGGGTTTCAGATACGCAGTATTTT,CASSSVLAGVSDTQYF
TRBV13,-,TRBJ2-1,TRBD2,TGTGCCAGCAGCTCCCGCTCGGCACTAGCGGGAGGCAATGAGCAGTTCTTC,CASSSRSALAGGNEQFF
TRBV9,-,TRBJ1-5,TRBD1,TGTGCCAGCAGCCGGGACAGCTATAGCAATCAGCCCCAGCATTTT,CASSRDSYSNQPQHF
TRBV5-3,-,TRBJ2-7,TRBD2,TGTGCCAGAAGCCTAGGGACTAGCGGGGGGTACGAGCAGTACTTC,CARSLGTSGGYEQYF
TRBV4-3,-,TRBJ2-3,-,TGCGCCAGCAGCCAGAGCACCCATGAGCGGGGCACAGATACGCAGTATTTT,CASSQSTHERGTDTQYF
TRBV4-3,-,TRBJ1-2,-,TGCGCCAGCAGCCCCCAGAGGTGGGCGGGGGGCGGCTACACCTTC,CASSPQRWAGGGYTF
TRBV5-8,-,TRBJ2-1,-,TGTGCCAGCACCCCGCGGAGTTACAATGAGCAGTTCTTC,CASTPRSYNEQFF
TRBV30,-,TRBJ2-3,-,TGTGCCTGGAGTGGAGGTGGCACAGATACGCAGTATTTT,CAWSGGGTDTQYF
TRBV2,-,TRBJ2-5,TRBD2,TGTGCCAGCAGCGAGTTGGGACTAGAGTACCAAGAGACCCAGTACTTC,CASSELGLEYQETQYF
TRBV5-1,-,TRBJ2-5,TRBD2,TGCGCCAGCAGCTTGGGTCTAGCGGGAGTTGACTCAGAGACCCAGTACTTC,CASSLGLAGVDSETQYF
TRBV28,-,TRBJ1-1,-,TGTGCCAGCAGTTCGATCCAGGGTTGGTCCGCTTTCTTT,CASSSIQGWSAFF
TRBV2,once,TRBJ2-2,TRBD2,TGTGCCAGCACCCCAGCGGCGGGGGGCGGCACCGGGGAGCTGTTTTTT,CASTPAAGGGTGELFF
TRBV4-1,-,TRBJ1-5,-,TGCGCCAGCAGCCAAGCCCTCCGGACAGACCATCAGCCCCAGCATTTT,CASSQALRTDHQPQHF
TRBV12-1,-,TRBJ1-1,-,TGTGCCAGCAGCTTCTCATTTAGACAGGGGCCCACTGAAGCTTTCTTT,CASSFSFRQGPTEAFF
TRBV29-1,-,TRBJ1-2,-,TGCAGCGTTTATCCTGCGGGGCTGGGCTACACCTTC,CSVYPAGLGYTF
TRBV7-8,-,TRBJ2-5,TRBD2,TGTGCCAGCAGCTTGGGGGCTTCGGCGGGGGGAGAGACCCAGTACTTC,CASSLGASAGGETQYF
TRBV7-2,-,TRBJ2-7,TRBD2,TGTGCCAGCAGCTTAGTAGGGCTAGCGGGGGGCTCCTACGAGCAGTACTTC,CASSLVGLAGGSYEQYF
TRBV28,-,TRBJ2-7,TRBD2,TGTGCCAGCAGCTCCCAAGCGGGGGTTATAGAGCAGTACTTC,CASSSQAGVIEQYF
TRBV7-2,-,TRBJ2-3,TRBD2,TGTGCCAGCAGCTTAGTGGCTAGCGGGGGGGGAAGCACAGATACGCAGTATTTT,CASSLVASGGGSTDTQYF
TRBV5-6,-,TRBJ2-7,TRBD1,TGTGCCAGCAGCATCCCCCCGGGACAGGCTTCCTACGAGCAGTACTTC,CASSIPPGQASYEQYF
TRBV15,once,TRBJ1-3,-,TGTGCCACCAGCAGACAGAGGGGGTCTGGAAACACCATATATTTT,CATSRQRGSGNTIYF
TRBV28,-,TRBJ1-2,TRBD1,TGTGCCAGCAGTTCGGCCGGACAGGGGGTAGGGGCCAACTATGGCTACACCTTC,CASSSAGQGVGANYGYTF
TRBV4-2,-,TRBJ2-5,-,TGTGCCAGCAGCCTAAAGGGGGGGCCAGAGACCCAGTACTTC,CASSLKGGPETQYF
TRBV11-3,-,TRBJ2-2,-,TGTGCCAGCAGCACCTCAGGGGAGACCGGGGAGCTGTTTTTT,CASSTSGETGELFF
TRBV9,-,TRBJ2-1,-,TGTGCCAGCAGCGTAGGGCCTAGCGCCTCCTACAATGAGCAGTTCTTC,CASSVGPSASYNEQFF
TRBV5-1,-,TRBJ2-7,-,TGCGCCAGCAGCTTGTCCGCTACCTACGAGCAGTACTTC,CASSLSATYEQYF
TRBV6-5,-,TRBJ2-3,-,TGTGCCAGCAGTTACTCGATACGGGAAAACAGCTATACGCAGTATTTT,CASSYSIRENSYTQYF
TRBV7-2,-,TRBJ2-1,TRBD2,TGTGCCAGCAGCATCATGGGGGGGAATGAGCAGTTCTTC,CASSIMGGNEQFF
TRBV6-5,-,TRBJ2-3,-,TGTGCCAGCAAAGGGGCAGCCACAGATACGCAGTATTTT,CASKGAATDTQYF
TRBV5-6,-,TRBJ2-5,-,TGTGCCAGCAGCTTGGGTTTGGCGGCCCAGTACTTC,CASSLGLAAQYF
TRBV5-4,-,TRBJ1-1,-,TGTGCCAGCAGCGCGGGGGGGCGAACTGAAGCTTTCTTT,CASSAGGRTEAFF
TRBV7-2,once,TRBJ2-3,-,TGTGCCAGCAGCTTTTTTACACCTAGCACAGATACGCAGTATTTT,CASSFFTPSTDTQYF
TRBV5-1,-,TRBJ2-1,TRBD2,TGCGCCAGCCGCAAGGTAGCGGGGGGGCCCAATGAGCAGTTCTTC,CASRKVAGGPNEQFF
TRBV30,-,TRBJ2-7,-,TGTGCCTGGGACAGAAACTACGAGCAGTACTTC,CAWDRNYEQYF
TRBV13,-,TRBJ2-2,-,TGTGCCAGCAGTTCCCCCGTGGCGGCGAACACCGGGGAGCTGTTTTTT,CASSSPVAANTGELFF
TRBV10-1,once,TRBJ2-3,-,TGCGCCAGCAGTGGTGGAGGGGATACGCAGTATTTT,CASSGGGDTQYF
TRBV7-9,-,TRBJ2-3,-,TGTGCCAGCAGCCCAGGGGTCTCACACTCAGATACGCAGTATTTT,CASSPGVSHSDTQYF
TRBV7-3,-,TRBJ1-6,TRBD1,TGTGCCAGCAGCTTCCGACAGGGATGGGATTCACCCCTCCACTTT,CASSFRQGWDSPLHF
TRBV27,-,TRBJ2-7,-,TGTGCCAGCAGTCGAGGACAGAGTTTCTACGAGCAGTACTTC,CASSRGQSFYEQYF